This TCR beta chain was retrieved from a study of cytomegalovirus exposure and HLA in healthy donors. Study findings and constraints: Confirmation was obtained in vitro that a few CMV-associated chains are specific for CMV antigens. Productive rates of about 87% or about 30% were seen for most TCR beta V segments in an earlier analysis. Researchers counted roughly 150 TCR beta chains as cytomegalovirus-associated.

In the case of this clone: Its antigen is unidentified.

The primer mix had 60 Vbeta and 13 Jbeta primers. Generated by immunoSEQ multiplex PCR, the TCRdb table keeps only in-frame clones and is missing some. The sample has roughly 150,000 clones, around 68% seen once. Healthy bone marrow donors made up the cohort. The CDR3 totals 16 residues. Trimming at V came to 4 bases and at J to 5 bases, leaving 6 bases not matched to a gene. Per the germline V gene, CDR1 is MDHEN and CDR2 is SYDVKM. Sequencing input: PBMCs. The rearrangement uses TRBV28 and TRBJ2-5; 14 positions agree with TRBD2. This sequence was found in a man aged 25 to 45 in good health and CMV-seropositive. CDR3 coding DNA: TGTGCCAGCAGTTCGACTAGCGGGAGGGCCTGGGAGACCCAGTACTTC. It specifies CASSSTSGRAWETQYF.